This passage covers 12 T cell receptor beta chains from one sample sequenced in a study of radiotherapy plus CTLA-4 blockade in lung cancer. This table comes from immunoSEQ multiplex PCR, and its TCRdb copy is limited to in-frame clones, with some not included. The data hold approximately 80,000 clones, with roughly 69% observed a single time. The source was peripheral blood, collected from a patient treated with radiotherapy plus ipilimumab. Receptors were obtained from a human donor with non-small cell lung cancer whose response to radiotherapy plus ipilimumab could not be evaluated.

This clone is a singleton in its sample. The rearrangement joins TRBV18 to TRBJ2-2; D possibly corresponds to TRBD2 (6 bases). The CDR3 runs 15 residues. V gave up 1 base and J gave up 3 bases, with 9 bases separating them. Germline assignment: CDR1 KGHSH and CDR2 LQKENI. The CDR3, as DNA: TGTGCCAGCTCACCACAACTAGCCGACACCGGGGAGCTGTTTTTT. Amino acid sequence: CASSPQLADTGELFF.

The rearrangement uses TRBV9 and TRBJ2-7; D may be TRBD2 (5 bases). Germline loops: CDR1 SGDLS, CDR2 YYNGEE. Trimming removed 3 bases from V and 5 bases from J, with 12 bases in between. This CDR3 contains 13 residues. CDR3 protein: CASSAGLSDEQYF. The CDR3 DNA is TGTGCCAGCAGCGCCGGACTCAGCGACGAGCAGTACTTC. The full variable domain, completed using reference TRBV9 and TRBJ2-7, is DSGVTQTPKHLITATGQRVTLRCSPRSGDLSVYWYQQSLDQGLQFLIQYYNGEERAKGNILERFSAQQFPDLHSELNLSSLELGDSALYFCASSAGLSDEQYFGPGTRLTVT.

This clone has ten or more counts. This chain joins TRBV5-1 and TRBJ1-1; D not resolved. CDR3 length equals 13 residues. Germline V lookup: CDR1 SGHRS, CDR2 YFSETQ. Trimming took off 4 bases at V and 1 base at J, with 8 bases between the two ends. The CDR3 sequence is CASSPQSNTEAFF. The CDR3 DNA sequence: TGCGCCAGCAGCCCCCAGTCGAACACTGAAGCTTTCTTT.

This chain uses TRBV11-3 with TRBJ2-7, with 11 positions matching TRBD2. The CDR3 spans 14 residues. The germline gives CDR1 SGHNT, CDR2 YENEEA. Trimming at V came to 5 bases and at J to 3 bases, leaving 3 bases not matched to a gene. The CDR3 DNA is TGTGCCAGCAGCCGACTAGCGGGGAACTACGAGCAGTACTTC. Translated, it gives CASSRLAGNYEQYF.

The chain employs TRBV6-4 and TRBJ1-6; 8 bases map to TRBD1. CDR1 and CDR2 (germline): MRHNA, SNTAGT. The CDR3 has 15 residues. Trimming took 10 bases from V and 1 from J; bases not matched to a gene: 6. CDR3 region: CAIRTGTSYNSPLHF. For the CDR3, the DNA is TGTGCCATCCGGACAGGGACGTCCTATAATTCACCCCTCCACTTT.

V gene TRBV29-1 combines with J gene TRBJ1-4; 9 bases line up with TRBD1. The germline gives CDR1 SQVTM, CDR2 ANQGSEA. The CDR3 spans 13 residues. The V segment lost 5 bases and the J segment 7 bases; nucleotides outside the gene matches: 5. CDR3 sequence (DNA): TGCAGCGTTCGACAGGGACAGGGTGAAAAACTGTTTTTT. It is translated as CSVRQGQGEKLFF.

This chain uses TRBV2 with TRBJ2-7, with TRBD2 identical over 8 bases. This CDR3 comprises 15 residues. From germline, CDR1 is SNHLY and CDR2 FYNNEI. The V and J ends lost 2 bases and 3 bases, in that order; junction bases with no gene match: 6. This CDR3 reads CASSEYGGGNYEQYF. CDR3 bases: TGTGCCAGCAGTGAATACGGGGGGGGAAACTACGAGCAGTACTTC.

This clone was seen a handful of times. This chain joins TRBV2 and TRBJ1-5; TRBD1 might be the D (5 bases). This CDR3 has 16 residues. Germline values: CDR1 SNHLY, CDR2 FYNNEI. V shed 0 bases and J shed 2 bases, with 11 bases lying between them. The DNA for the CDR3 is TGTGCCAGCAGTGAAGCTCTTGGAGGGGGCAATCAGCCCCAGCATTTT. Its translation: CASSEALGGGNQPQHF.

V usage is TRBV6-5 and J usage is TRBJ1-4, with D uncertain. CDR3 length: 14 amino acids. Trimming pared 2 bases from V and 7 bases from J, leaving 11 bases between. Per germline, CDR1 MNHEY and CDR2 SVGAGI. CDR3 loop: CASSYAGLGEKLFF. For the CDR3, the DNA is TGTGCCAGCAGTTACGCGGGGTTGGGTGAAAAACTGTTTTTT.

V gene TRBV7-8 combines with J gene TRBJ1-2; TRBD1 matches at 7 bases. The J segment lost 3 bases and the V segment lost 5 bases, leaving 3 bases of the junction unmatched. Looked up from germline, CDR1 is SGHVS and CDR2 is FQNEAQ. This CDR3 has 13 residues. The CDR3 loop reads CASSLGQDYGYTF. The CDR3 DNA reads as TGTGCCAGCAGCCTAGGACAGGACTATGGCTACACCTTC.

By share of the sample, this clone is medium-sized. V is TRBV4-1 and J is TRBJ1-3; no clear D. The CDR3 spans 14 residues. V dropped 5 bases and J dropped 0 bases, with 8 bases sitting between them. The V gene's germline CDR1 is MGHRA and CDR2 YSYEKL. CDR3 protein: CASSGLRSGNTIYF. CDR3 DNA sequence: TGCGCCAGCAGCGGACTGCGCTCTGGAAACACCATATATTTT.

The chain employs TRBV9 and TRBJ2-1; 10 nucleotides align to TRBD2. The ends lost 2 bases at V and 8 bases at J; junction bases unmatched: 19. CDR1 is SGDLS, CDR2 YYNGEE, per germline. The CDR3 has 19 residues. CDR3 bases: TGTGCCAGCAGCGTGGGGACACTCAGCGGGGGGGGCGGGTTCGATGAGCAGTTCTTC. Its protein product is CASSVGTLSGGGGFDEQFF.